This TCR beta chain is from a study of spatial heterogeneity in lung cancer. This clonotype was counted ten times or more. With V trimmed by 5 bases and J by 2 bases, 2 bases remained unmatched. The germline V gene has CDR1 SGHTA and CDR2 FQGTGA. The CDR3 sequence is 13 residues long. As to time point: sample taken at primary tumor resection. Unsorted whole RNA from tumor, nontumor lung or frozen PBMC underwent sequencing. The presence of a unique molecular identifier marked each TCR cDNA molecule. MiXCR was run by TCRdb on the 5' RACE reads, yielding one entry per CDR3 protein. The data contain about 75,000 distinct CDR3 sequences, about an eighth of them singletons.

The sequences come from PBMCs, collected at surgery. The chain employs TRBV7-3 and TRBJ2-5, with 7 bases that match TRBD1. The receptor's source is a male donor with early-stage non-small cell lung cancer. The CDR3 sequence: CASSRGQQETQYF. The CDR3 nucleotides are TGTGCCAGCAGCCGGGGACAGCAAGAGACCCAGTACTTC.